This TCR beta chain was profiled in a study of T cell changes during pregnancy in multiple sclerosis. Assay used: immunoSEQ multiplex PCR; TCRdb lists only in-frame clones, some missing. The sample includes nearly 50,000 clones, 94% of them seen just once. CDR3 length equals 16 residues. The germline gives CDR1 SGHTA, CDR2 FQGTGA. V lost 5 bases to trimming and J lost 7 bases; unmatched junction nucleotides: 11. Sequenced here: CD4+ T cells from peripheral blood mononuclear cells, sampled in the first trimester of pregnancy. This chain uses TRBV7-3 with TRBJ1-6, with 7 bases lining up with TRBD1. The source is a female donor with multiple sclerosis, enrolled in a pregnancy study. This chain's CDR3 is CASSPTSDRLNSPLHF. The DNA for the CDR3 is TGTGCCAGCAGCCCGACTTCGGACAGGCTGAATTCACCCCTCCACTTT.